The source of this T cell receptor (beta chain) is a study of cytomegalovirus exposure and HLA in healthy donors. General observations from the study: Data from an earlier analysis indicated that most TCR beta V segments were productive either about 90% or about 30% of the time. In a later analysis, across HLA loci, associated TCR counts were highest for DRB1, lowest for HLA-C. Donor immune exposure was known only as CMV serostatus.

V was trimmed by 6 bases and J by 8 bases, leaving 16 bases between them. CDR3 size: 13 residues. CDR1 and CDR2 from the germline V gene are KGHSH and LQKENI. To note about this clone: Its target is not known.

PCR employed 60 Vbeta and 13 Jbeta primers. This table comes from immunoSEQ multiplex PCR, and its TCRdb copy is limited to in-frame clones, with some not included. This sample has about 120,000 clones, with 77% found just once. J is TRBJ1-2 and V is TRBV18; D not resolved. This TCR derives from a man aged 18-30 years in good health and CMV-seropositive. The specimen was PBMCs. The CDR3 DNA reads TGTGCCAGCTCCCCTTTGGAGGACGCGGGCTACACCTTC. Translating gives CASSPLEDAGYTF.